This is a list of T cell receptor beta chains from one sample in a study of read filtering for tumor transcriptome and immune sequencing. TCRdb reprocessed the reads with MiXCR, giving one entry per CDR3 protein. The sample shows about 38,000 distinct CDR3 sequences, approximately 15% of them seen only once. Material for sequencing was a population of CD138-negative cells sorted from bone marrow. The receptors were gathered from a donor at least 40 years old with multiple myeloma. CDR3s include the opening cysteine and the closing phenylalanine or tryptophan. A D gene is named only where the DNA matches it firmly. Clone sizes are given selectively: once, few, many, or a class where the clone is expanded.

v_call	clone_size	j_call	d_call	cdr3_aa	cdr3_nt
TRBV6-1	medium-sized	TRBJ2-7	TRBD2	CASSPAGRGNEQYF	TGTGCCAGCAGTCCCGCAGGGAGGGGAAACGAGCAGTACTTC
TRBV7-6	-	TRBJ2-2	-	CTSSLAFGRGPNTGELFF	TGTACCAGCAGCTTAGCTTTTGGGCGGGGGCCGAACACCGGGGAGCTGTTTTTT
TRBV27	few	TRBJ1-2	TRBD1	CASSSPGQGGGGYGYTF	TGTGCCAGCAGTTCCCCGGGACAGGGAGGGGGTGGTTATGGCTACACCTTC
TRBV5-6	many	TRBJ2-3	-	CASSLEVDTSTDTQYF	TGTGCCAGCAGCTTGGAGGTGGATACTAGCACAGATACGCAGTATTTT
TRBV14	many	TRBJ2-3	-	CASSPRRQVTDTQYF	TGTGCCAGCAGCCCCCGGAGGCAGGTCACAGATACGCAGTATTTT
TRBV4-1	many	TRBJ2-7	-	CASSQELGAPYEQYF	TGCGCCAGCAGCCAAGAGTTAGGAGCCCCCTACGAGCAGTACTTC
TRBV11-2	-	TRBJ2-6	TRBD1	CASSASQGAQDGANVLTF	TGTGCCAGCAGCGCCTCTCAGGGGGCGCAGGATGGGGCCAACGTCCTGACTTTC
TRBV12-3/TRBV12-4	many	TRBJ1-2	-	CASSLRGRYGYTF	TGTGCCAGCAGCCTCAGGGGACGCTATGGCTACACCTTC
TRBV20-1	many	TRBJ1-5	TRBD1	CSARRQGWDQPQHF	TGCAGTGCTCGAAGACAGGGATGGGATCAGCCCCAGCATTTT
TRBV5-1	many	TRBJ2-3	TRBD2	CASSASGTDTQYF	TGCGCCAGCAGTGCTAGCGGAACAGATACGCAGTATTTT
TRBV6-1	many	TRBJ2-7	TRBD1	CASSLRDRGSYEQYF	TGTGCCAGCAGCCTCCGGGACAGGGGTTCCTACGAGCAGTACTTC
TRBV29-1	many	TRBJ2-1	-	CSGGYSSYNEQFF	TGCAGCGGCGGGTACAGCTCCTACAATGAGCAGTTCTTC
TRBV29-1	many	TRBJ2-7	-	CSALVGGSYEQYF	TGCAGCGCTCTGGTCGGGGGCTCCTACGAGCAGTACTTC
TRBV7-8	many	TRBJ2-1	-	CASSSIPKMMEEALRLGNEQFF	TGTGCCAGCAGCTCTATCCCGAAAATGATGGAGGAGGCTCTCAGGCTAGGCAATGAGCAGTTCTTC
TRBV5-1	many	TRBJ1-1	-	CASSLAGQNTEAFF	TGCGCCAGCAGCTTGGCGGGCCAGAACACTGAAGCTTTCTTT
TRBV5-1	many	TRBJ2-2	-	CASSSATFTGELFF	TGCGCCAGCAGCTCAGCTACGTTCACCGGGGAGCTGTTTTTT
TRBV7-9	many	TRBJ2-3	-	CASSADPGSNSDTQYF	TGTGCCAGCAGCGCCGACCCGGGATCCAACTCAGATACGCAGTATTTT
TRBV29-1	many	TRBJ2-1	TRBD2	CSAGLAGASNEQFF	TGCAGCGCCGGACTAGCGGGAGCTAGCAATGAGCAGTTCTTC
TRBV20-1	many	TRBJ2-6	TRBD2	CSARGLAGAGANVLTF	TGCAGTGCTAGGGGACTAGCGGGTGCTGGGGCCAACGTCCTGACTTTC
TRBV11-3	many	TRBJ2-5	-	CASSFPPGRGKGETQYF	TGTGCCAGCAGCTTCCCTCCTGGACGCGGGAAGGGTGAGACCCAGTACTTC
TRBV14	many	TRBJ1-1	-	CASSLTGFNTEAFF	TGTGCCAGCAGCCTGACAGGATTCAACACTGAAGCTTTCTTT
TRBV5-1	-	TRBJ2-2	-	CASRLGLRNTGELFF	TGCGCCAGCAGATTGGGACTGCGGAACACCGGGGAGCTGTTTTTT
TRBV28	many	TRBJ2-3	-	CASSFGGRDTQYF	TGTGCCAGCAGTTTTGGGGGACGGGATACGCAGTATTTT
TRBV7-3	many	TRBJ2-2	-	CASSKQGSGTGELFF	TGTGCCAGCAGCAAACAGGGTTCGGGCACCGGGGAGCTGTTTTTT
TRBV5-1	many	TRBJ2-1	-	CASSPGDSNNEQFF	TGCGCCAGCAGCCCGGGGGACTCGAACAATGAGCAGTTCTTC
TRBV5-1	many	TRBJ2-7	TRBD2	CASSLADAGGRPGEQYF	TGCGCCAGCAGCTTGGCCGATGCGGGAGGGCGGCCCGGGGAGCAGTACTTC
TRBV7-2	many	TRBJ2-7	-	CASIRQENSYEQYF	TGTGCCAGCATCCGACAGGAGAATTCTTACGAGCAGTACTTC
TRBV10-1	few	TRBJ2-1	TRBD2	CASSEAAASGGIKFF	TGCGCCAGCAGTGAGGCTGCGGCTAGCGGGGGGATAAAGTTCTTC
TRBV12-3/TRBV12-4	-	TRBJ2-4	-	CASSPSAGVGLAKNIQYF	TGTGCCAGCAGTCCCTCGGCAGGGGTCGGCTTAGCCAAAAACATTCAGTACTTC
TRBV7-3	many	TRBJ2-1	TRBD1	CASSFDRGNEQFF	TGTGCCAGCAGCTTTGACAGGGGCAATGAGCAGTTCTTC
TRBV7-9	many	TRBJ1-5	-	CASSQGTNQPQHF	TGTGCCAGCAGCCAAGGGACGAATCAGCCCCAGCATTTT
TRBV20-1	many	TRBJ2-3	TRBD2	CRSGGPGDTQYF	TGCAGATCGGGAGGGCCTGGAGATACGCAGTATTTT
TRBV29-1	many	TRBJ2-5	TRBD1	CSVTGAKETQYF	TGCAGCGTTACAGGGGCGAAGGAGACCCAGTACTTC
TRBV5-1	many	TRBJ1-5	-	CASSATGTPNQPQHF	TGCGCCAGCAGCGCGACTGGGACTCCAAATCAGCCCCAGCATTTT
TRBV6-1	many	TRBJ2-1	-	CASPDFTGTYDEQFF	TGTGCCAGCCCGGACTTTACGGGGACATACGATGAGCAGTTCTTC
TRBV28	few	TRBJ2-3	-	CASSAPRLDTQYF	TGTGCCAGCAGTGCCCCTAGGTTAGATACGCAGTATTTT
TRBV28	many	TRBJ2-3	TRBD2	CASSVAGSGTDTQYF	TGTGCCAGCAGTGTAGCGGGTTCGGGCACAGATACGCAGTATTTT
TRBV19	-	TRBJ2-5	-	CASSRDFQETQYF	TGTGCCAGTAGTCGGGACTTTCAAGAGACCCAGTACTTC
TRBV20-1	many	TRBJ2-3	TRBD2	CSAPTSGGEGQYF	TGCAGTGCTCCTACGAGCGGAGGGGAGGGGCAGTATTTT
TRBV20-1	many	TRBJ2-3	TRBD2	CSASPAGGYTDTQYF	TGCAGTGCTAGTCCAGCGGGAGGGTACACAGATACGCAGTATTTT
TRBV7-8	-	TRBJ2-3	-	CASIRDPNTDTQYF	TGCGCCAGCATCCGGGACCCCAACACAGATACGCAGTATTTT
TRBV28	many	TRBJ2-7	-	CASSWGRRTYEQYF	TGTGCCAGCAGTTGGGGCAGGAGAACCTACGAGCAGTACTTC
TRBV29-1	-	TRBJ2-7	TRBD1	CSVTGQGDYEQYF	TGCAGCGTCACCGGACAGGGGGACTACGAGCAGTACTTC
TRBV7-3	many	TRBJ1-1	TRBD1	CASRTTGIGTEAFF	TGTGCCAGCAGAACGACAGGGATCGGGACTGAAGCTTTCTTT
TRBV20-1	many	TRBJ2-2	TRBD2	CSAGGGTGELFF	TGCAGTGCTGGGGGAGGGACCGGGGAGCTGTTTTTT
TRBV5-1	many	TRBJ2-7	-	CASSLVPGSYEQYF	TGCGCCAGCAGCTTGGTTCCGGGCAGCTACGAGCAGTACTTC
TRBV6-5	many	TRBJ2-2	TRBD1	CASRRGQVVTGELFF	TGTGCCAGCAGACGGGGACAGGTAGTCACCGGGGAGCTGTTTTTT
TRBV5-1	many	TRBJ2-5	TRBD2	CASILLRGRASKETQYF	TGCGCCAGCATCCTTCTTCGAGGGAGGGCCAGTAAAGAGACCCAGTACTTC
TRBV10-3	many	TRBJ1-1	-	CAISGGKYTEAFF	TGTGCCATCAGTGGAGGGAAGTACACTGAAGCTTTCTTT
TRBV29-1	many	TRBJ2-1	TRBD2	CSTGTSLYNEQFF	TGCAGCACCGGGACTAGTCTTTACAATGAGCAGTTCTTC
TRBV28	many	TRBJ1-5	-	CASSKSQGTQPQHF	TGTGCCAGCAGTAAGTCGCAGGGGACCCAGCCCCAGCATTTT
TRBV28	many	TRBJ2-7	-	CASGGRLWETAYEQYF	TGTGCCAGCGGGGGCCGACTTTGGGAGACAGCCTACGAGCAGTACTTC
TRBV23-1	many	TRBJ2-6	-	CASSPGEGPSGANVLTF	TGCGCCAGCAGTCCAGGGGAAGGACCCTCTGGGGCCAACGTCCTGACTTTC
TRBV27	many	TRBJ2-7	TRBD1	CASSLTGGEQYF	TGTGCCAGCAGTTTGACAGGGGGCGAGCAGTACTTC
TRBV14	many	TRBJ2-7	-	CASSRAGTMAYEQYF	TGTGCCAGCAGCCGGGCCGGAACTATGGCCTACGAGCAGTACTTC